A single sample gave rise to the 4 T cell receptor beta chains below, sequenced in a study of T cell changes during pregnancy in multiple sclerosis. The repertoire was sequenced with immunoSEQ multiplex PCR; TCRdb's copy has only in-frame clones and lacks some. The table records about 62,000 clones, about 92% of them present only once. The material sequenced was peripheral blood, taken in the second trimester of pregnancy. Receptors were obtained from a female donor in good health, enrolled as a control in a pregnancy study.

The J gene is TRBJ1-1, the V gene TRBV12-5, with D perhaps TRBD1 (6 bases). With 0 bases removed from V and 6 bases from J, the gap between germline ends came to 11 bases. This CDR3 is 14 amino acids long. Germline-derived CDR1 and CDR2 are LGHNT and FRNRAP. The CDR3 is CASGLVQGLAEAFF. CDR3 DNA: TGTGCTAGTGGTTTGGTCCAGGGGCTGGCTGAAGCTTTCTTT.

This clone occurred once. The chain carries TRBV28 and TRBJ2-1; TRBD2 matches at 9 bases. In germline, CDR1 is MDHEN, CDR2 SYDVKM. This CDR3 is 15 amino acids long. The J segment lost 8 bases and the V segment lost 2 bases, leaving 7 bases of the junction unmatched. The CDR3 DNA reads TGTGCCAGCAGTTTACTTCGGACTAGCGATTATGAGCAGTTCTTC. Amino acids: CASSLLRTSDYEQFF.

The chain has TRBV28 and TRBJ2-5, with D possibly matching TRBD2 (5 bases). Germline CDR1 and CDR2: MDHEN and SYDVKM. The CDR3 is 14 amino acids. V lost 7 bases and J 4 bases, leaving 16 bases between the germline ends. CDR3 nucleotide sequence: TGTGCCAGCAAGGTCTCCCTAGCTTCAGAGACCCAGTACTTC. Its translation: CASKVSLASETQYF.

V usage is TRBV7-3 and J usage is TRBJ1-2; tentative D call: TRBD1 (5 bases). The CDR3 is 14 amino acids. Trimming shortened V by 5 bases and J by 4 bases, and 14 bases separated the two germline ends. Germline CDR1 SGHTA, CDR2 FQGTGA. The CDR3 nucleotides are TGTGCCAGCAGCCCCCGGGACTCAAGCTATGGCTACACCTTC. Protein sequence: CASSPRDSSYGYTF.